This TCR beta chain was sequenced during a study of beta chain features in type 1 diabetes. About the research overall: There was similarity between patients and healthy donors in age, gender and cell yields. Study-wide points: VDJ junctions from patients with type 1 diabetes contained fewer insertions and more deletions. TCRB CDR3 length was moderately but significantly reduced in all four CD4+ subsets of Type 1 diabetes patients. For TCRB rearrangement, an influence of HLA type remained unresolved here.

With respect to this clone: Its antigen is not known.

With 3 bases removed from V and 0 bases from J, the gap between germline ends came to 12 bases. CDR1 MRHNA and CDR2 SNTAGT come from the germline V gene. This CDR3 comprises 16 residues. TCRB transcripts that were expressed got sequenced, as all of the isolated RNA had been reverse transcribed. Samples of naive, central memory and regulatory T cells yielded a mean of approximately 3.7 million reads. TCRdb's table, derived via immunoSEQ multiplex PCR, lists solely in-frame clones and lacks some. Of some 120,000 clones listed, approximately 15% are singletons. This chain uses TRBV6-4 with TRBJ2-1; D possibly corresponds to TRBD2 (5 bases). Source material: central memory CD4+ T cells from blood. This TCR came from a man aged 18 to 29 with type 1 diabetes. This chain's CDR3 is CASSERLPSSYNEQFF. The CDR3 coding sequence is TGTGCCAGCAGTGAGCGACTACCTAGCTCCTACAATGAGCAGTTCTTC.